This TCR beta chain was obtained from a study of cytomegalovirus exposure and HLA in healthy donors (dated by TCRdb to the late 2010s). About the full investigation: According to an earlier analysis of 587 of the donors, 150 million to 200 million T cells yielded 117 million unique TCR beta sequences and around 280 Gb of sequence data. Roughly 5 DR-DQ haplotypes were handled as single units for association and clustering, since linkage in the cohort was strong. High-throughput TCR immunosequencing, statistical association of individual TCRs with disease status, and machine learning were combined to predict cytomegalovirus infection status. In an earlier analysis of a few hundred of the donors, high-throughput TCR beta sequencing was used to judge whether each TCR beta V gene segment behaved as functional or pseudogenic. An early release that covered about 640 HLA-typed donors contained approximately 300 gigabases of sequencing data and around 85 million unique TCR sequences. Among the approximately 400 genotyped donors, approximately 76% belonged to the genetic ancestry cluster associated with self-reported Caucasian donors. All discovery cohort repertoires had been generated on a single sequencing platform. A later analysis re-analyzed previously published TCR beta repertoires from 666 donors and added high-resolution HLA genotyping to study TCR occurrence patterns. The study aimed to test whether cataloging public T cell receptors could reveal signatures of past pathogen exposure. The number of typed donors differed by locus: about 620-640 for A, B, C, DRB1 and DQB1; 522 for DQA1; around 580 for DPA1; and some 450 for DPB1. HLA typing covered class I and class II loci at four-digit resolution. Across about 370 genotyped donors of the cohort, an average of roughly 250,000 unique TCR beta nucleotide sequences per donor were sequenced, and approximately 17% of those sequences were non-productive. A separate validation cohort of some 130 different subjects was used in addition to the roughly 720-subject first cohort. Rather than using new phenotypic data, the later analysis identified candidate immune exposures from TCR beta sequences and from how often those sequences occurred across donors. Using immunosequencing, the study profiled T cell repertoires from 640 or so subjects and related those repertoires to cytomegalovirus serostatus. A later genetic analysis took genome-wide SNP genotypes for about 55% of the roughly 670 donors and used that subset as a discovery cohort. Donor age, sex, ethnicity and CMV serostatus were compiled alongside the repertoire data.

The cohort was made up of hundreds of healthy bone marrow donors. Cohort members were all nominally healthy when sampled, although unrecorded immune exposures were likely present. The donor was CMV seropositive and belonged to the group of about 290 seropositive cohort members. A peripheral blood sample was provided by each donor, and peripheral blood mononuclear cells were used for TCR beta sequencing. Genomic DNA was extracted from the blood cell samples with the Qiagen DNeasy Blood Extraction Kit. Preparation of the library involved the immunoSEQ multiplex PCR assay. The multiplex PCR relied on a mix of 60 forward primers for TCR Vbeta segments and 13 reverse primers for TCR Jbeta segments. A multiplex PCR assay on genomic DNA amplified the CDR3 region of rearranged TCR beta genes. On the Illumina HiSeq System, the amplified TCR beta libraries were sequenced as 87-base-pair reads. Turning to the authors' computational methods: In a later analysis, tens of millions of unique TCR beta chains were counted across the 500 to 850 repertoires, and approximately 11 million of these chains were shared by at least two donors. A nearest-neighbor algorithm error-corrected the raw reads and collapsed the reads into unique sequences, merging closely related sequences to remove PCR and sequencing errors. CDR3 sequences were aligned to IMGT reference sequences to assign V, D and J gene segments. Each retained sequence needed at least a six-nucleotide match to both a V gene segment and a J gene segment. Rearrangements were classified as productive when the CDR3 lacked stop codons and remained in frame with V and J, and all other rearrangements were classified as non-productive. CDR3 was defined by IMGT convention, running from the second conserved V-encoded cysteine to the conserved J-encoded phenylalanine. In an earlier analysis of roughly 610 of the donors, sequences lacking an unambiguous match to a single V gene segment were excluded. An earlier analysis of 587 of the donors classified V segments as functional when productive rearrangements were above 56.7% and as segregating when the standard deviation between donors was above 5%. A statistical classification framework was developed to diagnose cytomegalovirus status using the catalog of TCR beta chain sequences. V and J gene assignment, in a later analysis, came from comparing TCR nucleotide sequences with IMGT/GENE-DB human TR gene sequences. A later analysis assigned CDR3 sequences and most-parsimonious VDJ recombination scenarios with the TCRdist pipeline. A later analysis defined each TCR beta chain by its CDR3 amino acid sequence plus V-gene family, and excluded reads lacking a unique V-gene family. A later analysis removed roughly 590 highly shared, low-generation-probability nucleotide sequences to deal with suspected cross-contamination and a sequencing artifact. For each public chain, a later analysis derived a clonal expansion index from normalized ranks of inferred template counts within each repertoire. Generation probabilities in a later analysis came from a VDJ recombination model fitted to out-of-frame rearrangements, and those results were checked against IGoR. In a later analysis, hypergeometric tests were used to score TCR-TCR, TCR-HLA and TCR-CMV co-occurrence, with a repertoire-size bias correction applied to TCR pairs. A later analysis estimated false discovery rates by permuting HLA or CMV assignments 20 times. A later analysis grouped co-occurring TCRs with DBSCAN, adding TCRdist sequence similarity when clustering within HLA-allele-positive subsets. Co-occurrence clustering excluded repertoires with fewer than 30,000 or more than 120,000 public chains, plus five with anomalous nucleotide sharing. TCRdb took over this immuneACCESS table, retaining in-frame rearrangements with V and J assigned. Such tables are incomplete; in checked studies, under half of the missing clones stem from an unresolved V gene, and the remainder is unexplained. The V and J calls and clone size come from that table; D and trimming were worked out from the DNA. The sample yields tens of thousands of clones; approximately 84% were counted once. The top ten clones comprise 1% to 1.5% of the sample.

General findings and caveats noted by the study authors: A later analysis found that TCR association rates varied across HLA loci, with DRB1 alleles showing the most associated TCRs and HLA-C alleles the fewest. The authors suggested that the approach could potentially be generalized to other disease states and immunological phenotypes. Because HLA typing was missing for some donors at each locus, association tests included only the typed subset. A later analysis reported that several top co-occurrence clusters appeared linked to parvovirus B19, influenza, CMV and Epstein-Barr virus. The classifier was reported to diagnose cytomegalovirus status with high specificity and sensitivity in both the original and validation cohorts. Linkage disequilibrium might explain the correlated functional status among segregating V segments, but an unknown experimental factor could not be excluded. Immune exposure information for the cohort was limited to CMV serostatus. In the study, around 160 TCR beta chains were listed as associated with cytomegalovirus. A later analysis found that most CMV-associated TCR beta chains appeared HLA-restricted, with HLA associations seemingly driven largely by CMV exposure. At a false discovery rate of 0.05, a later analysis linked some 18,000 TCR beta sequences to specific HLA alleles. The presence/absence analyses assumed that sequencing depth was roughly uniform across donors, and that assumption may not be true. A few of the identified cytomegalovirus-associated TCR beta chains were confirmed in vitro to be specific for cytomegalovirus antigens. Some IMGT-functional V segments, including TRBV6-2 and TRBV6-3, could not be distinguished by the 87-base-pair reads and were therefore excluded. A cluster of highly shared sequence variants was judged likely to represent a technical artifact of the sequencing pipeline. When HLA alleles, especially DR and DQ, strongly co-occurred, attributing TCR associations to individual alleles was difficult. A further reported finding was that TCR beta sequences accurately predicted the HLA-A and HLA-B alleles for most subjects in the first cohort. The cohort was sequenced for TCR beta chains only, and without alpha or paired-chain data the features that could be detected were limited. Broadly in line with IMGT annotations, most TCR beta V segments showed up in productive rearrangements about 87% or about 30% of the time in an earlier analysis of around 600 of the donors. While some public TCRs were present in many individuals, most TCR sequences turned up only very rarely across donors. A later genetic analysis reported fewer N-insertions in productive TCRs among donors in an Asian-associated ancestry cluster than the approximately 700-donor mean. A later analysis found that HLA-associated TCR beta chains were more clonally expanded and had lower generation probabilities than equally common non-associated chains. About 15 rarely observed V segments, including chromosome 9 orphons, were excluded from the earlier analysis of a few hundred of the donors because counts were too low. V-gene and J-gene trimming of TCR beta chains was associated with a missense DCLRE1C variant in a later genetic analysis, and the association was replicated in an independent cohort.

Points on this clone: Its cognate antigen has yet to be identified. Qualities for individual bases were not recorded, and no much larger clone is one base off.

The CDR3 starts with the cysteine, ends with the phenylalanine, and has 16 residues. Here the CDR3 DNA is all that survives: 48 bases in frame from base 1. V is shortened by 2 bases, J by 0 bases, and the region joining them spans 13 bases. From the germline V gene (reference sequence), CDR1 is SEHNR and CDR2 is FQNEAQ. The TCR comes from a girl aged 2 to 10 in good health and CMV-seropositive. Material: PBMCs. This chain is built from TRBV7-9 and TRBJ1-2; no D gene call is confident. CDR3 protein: CASSLPPGSANYGYTF. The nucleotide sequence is TGTGCCAGCAGCTTACCGCCGGGTTCGGCTAACTATGGCTACACCTTC. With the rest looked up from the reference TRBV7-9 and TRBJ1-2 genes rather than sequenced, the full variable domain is DTGVSQNPRHKITKRGQNVTFRCDPISEHNRLYWYRQTLGQGPEFLTYFQNEAQLEKSRLLSDRFSAERPKGSFSTLEIQRTEQGDSAMYLCASSLPPGSANYGYTFGSGTRLTVV.